The 17 T cell receptor beta chains given below trace back to one sample, sequenced in a study of post-analysis software for immune sequencing data. Study-wide points: When patients were compared with controls, five TRBV segments were more frequent, TRBV5-6, TRBV5-1 and TRBV20-1 among them.

Carried by the TCR beta cDNA libraries were unique molecular identifiers. TCRdb itself ran the PCR reads through MiXCR, one entry per CDR3 protein. The repertoire holds about 820,000 distinct CDR3 sequences, with under 70% as singletons. No antigen has been assigned to these receptors. Input material: blood. Source of these receptors: a girl between 10 and 17 years old with multiple sclerosis.

The rearrangement links TRBV5-1 to TRBJ2-4, with TRBD1 matching over 8 bases. The CDR3 has 21 amino acids. The germline V gene encodes CDR1 SGHRS and CDR2 YFSETQ. V shed 0 bases and J 0 bases; nucleotides not matched to a gene: 17. CDR3 residues: CASSLELLGQGQRLAKNIQYF. Written as DNA, the CDR3 is TGCGCCAGCAGCTTGGAACTATTAGGACAGGGCCAACGTCTAGCCAAAAACATTCAGTACTTC.

This clonotype was detected many times. This CDR3 is CASSVAGDTDTQYF. For the CDR3, the DNA is TGTGCCAGCAGTGTAGCGGGCGACACAGATACGCAGTATTTT. This chain connects TRBV6-4 to TRBJ2-3, with 7 positions matching TRBD2. The trim removed 4 bases at V and 2 bases at J, leaving 3 bases unmatched. The germline CDR1 and CDR2 sequences are MRHNA and SNTAGT. This CDR3 has 14 amino acids.

The V call is TRBV7-9, the J call TRBJ1-1, with D hard to call. CDR1 is SEHNR and CDR2 is FQNEAQ in the germline V gene (reference sequence). The CDR3 spans 13 residues. Trimming removed 7 bases from V and 1 base from J, with 10 bases in between. The CDR3 sequence is CASTLTGNTEAFF. The DNA of the CDR3 is TGTGCCAGCACTCTGACGGGGAACACTGAAGCTTTCTTT. Full variable domain (outside the CDR3, taken from reference TRBV7-9 and TRBJ1-1): DTGVSQNPRHKITKRGQNVTFRCDPISEHNRLYWYRQTLGQGPEFLTYFQNEAQLEKSRLLSDRFSAERPKGSFSTLEIQRTEQGDSAMYLCASTLTGNTEAFFGQGTRLTVV.

The gene calls are TRBV5-1 and TRBJ1-5, with TRBD1 identical over 7 bases. CDR1 and CDR2 (germline): SGHRS, YFSETQ. The CDR3 totals 16 residues. Losses at the gene ends were 0 bases for V and 3 bases for J; bases not matched to a gene: 6. CDR3 sequence (DNA): TGCGCCAGCAGCTTGGAAGGGGGACAGTACAATCAGCCCCAGCATTTT. Translating it yields CASSLEGGQYNQPQHF.

V gene TRBV20-1 combines with J gene TRBJ2-7, with D unclear. The CDR3 contains 13 residues. V was shortened by 8 bases and J by 0 bases, with 14 bases between the two germline ends. Germline CDR1 DFQATT, CDR2 SNEGSKA (reference sequence). The CDR3 reads CSFKGHGSYEQYF. CDR3 in DNA: TGCAGTTTTAAGGGCCACGGCTCCTACGAGCAGTACTTC.

The table lists this clonotype with a count of one. The V gene is TRBV6-6, the J gene TRBJ2-4, with D tentatively TRBD1 (6 bases). Gene TRBJ2-7 matches the end of the DNA better, so the J call may be wrong. The germline V gene has CDR1 MNHNY and CDR2 SVGAGI (reference sequence). This CDR3 has 15 residues. In DNA, the CDR3 is TGTGCCAGCAGTTACTCTCCGGACAGATTCTACGAGCAGTACTTC. This gives the protein CASSYSPDRFYEQYF.

V usage is TRBV9 and J usage is TRBJ1-4; no definite D call. The V gene's germline CDR1 is SGDLS and CDR2 YYNGEE. Trimming cost V 0 bases and J 5 bases, with 17 bases left between them. This CDR3 region has 17 residues. Here the CDR3 DNA reads TGTGCCAGCAGCGTAGGAGGTCAGATGCCGACAAATGAAAAACTGTTTTTT. Translation gives CASSVGGQMPTNEKLFF.

The CDR3 DNA follows: TGTGCCAGCAGCCGGTCAGACCAAGAGACCCAGTACTTC. It yields the protein CASSRSDQETQYF. V gene TRBV7-3 combines with J gene TRBJ2-5, with D unresolved. Trimming took 5 bases from V and 0 from J, leaving 7 bases between them. The CDR3 has 13 residues. CDR1 is SGHTA, CDR2 FQGTGA, per germline.

A few counts support this clonotype. This rearrangement joins TRBV29-1 to TRBJ2-2; the D gene is possibly TRBD2 (6 bases). The CDR3 spans 15 residues. V was trimmed by 0 bases and J by 5 bases, leaving 13 bases between them. Per germline, CDR1 SQVTM and CDR2 ANQGSEA. The CDR3 region is CSVEESGVGTGELFF. DNA for the CDR3: TGCAGCGTTGAAGAGTCGGGGGTTGGGACCGGGGAGCTGTTTTTT.

This sequence joins TRBV20-1 and TRBJ2-7; D is unresolved. Per the germline V gene, CDR1 is DFQATT and CDR2 is SNEGSKA (reference sequence). The CDR3 extends over 13 amino acids. V was cut by 8 bases and J by 7 bases, with 21 bases left in between. The CDR3 DNA reads TGCAGTTACTCTGGGCCGAACAGTCGGGAGCAGTACTTC. Translated, it gives CSYSGPNSREQYF.

The rearrangement uses TRBV6-6 and TRBJ2-4; D may be TRBD2 (6 bases). The DNA end is more similar to TRBJ2-7, so the J call may be wrong. The CDR3 is 17 amino acids. The V gene's germline CDR1 is MNHNY and CDR2 SVGAGI (reference sequence). CDR3: CASSYLRGWQEGHEQYF. CDR3 DNA sequence: TGTGCCAGCAGTTATTTAAGGGGATGGCAGGAGGGACACGAGCAGTACTTC.

This clonotype occurred a few times. V usage is TRBV2 and J usage is TRBJ2-7; TRBD1 matches 11 bases. Germline V gene lookup returns CDR1 SNHLY and CDR2 FYNNEI. CDR3 length: 17 amino acids. Trimming cost V 0 bases and J 3 bases; bases outside gene matches: 7. In DNA, the CDR3 is TGTGCCAGCAGTGAAGCGCCGGTCGGGACAGGGGGCTACGAGCAGTACTTC. It is translated as CASSEAPVGTGGYEQYF.

The rearrangement links TRBV3-1 to TRBJ2-4; 10 nucleotides agree with TRBD1. The J call may be mistaken, given a closer DNA end match to TRBJ2-7. CDR3 length: 14 residues. Germline CDR1 is LGHDT and CDR2 is YNNKEL (reference sequence). The CDR3 is CASRETGGAAEQYF. In nucleotides, the CDR3 is TGTGCCAGCAGGGAGACAGGGGGCGCGGCCGAGCAGTACTTC.

The rearrangement uses TRBV5-6 and TRBJ2-3, with D possibly matching TRBD1 (6 bases). V lost 4 bases to trimming and J lost 6 bases, with 15 bases between them. Per the germline V gene, CDR1 is SGHDT and CDR2 is YYEEEE. The CDR3 runs 14 residues. The CDR3 spells CASSRGPTGDTQYF. The CDR3 DNA reads TGTGCCAGCAGCCGTGGACCCACAGGGGATACGCAGTATTTT. Together with reference TRBV5-6 and TRBJ2-3, the CDR3 gives the full variable domain: DAGVTQSPTHLIKTRGQQVTLRCSPKSGHDTVSWYQQALGQGPQFIFQYYEEEERQRGNFPDRFSGHQFPNYSSELNVNALLLGDSALYLCASSRGPTGDTQYFGPGTRLTVL.

CDR3 amino acids: CASTPGGFGYTF. CDR3 sequence (DNA): TGTGCCAGCACCCCGGGTGGTTTTGGCTACACCTTC. The chain has TRBV5-6 and TRBJ1-2; D remains ambiguous. Trimming took 6 bases from V and 7 from J, leaving 13 bases between them. The CDR3 contains 12 residues. Germline V gene data show CDR1 as SGHDT and CDR2 as YYEEEE. Looking up the rest from reference TRBV5-6 and TRBJ1-2 gives the full variable domain: DAGVTQSPTHLIKTRGQQVTLRCSPKSGHDTVSWYQQALGQGPQFIFQYYEEEERQRGNFPDRFSGHQFPNYSSELNVNALLLGDSALYLCASTPGGFGYTFGSGTRLTVV.

This clonotype was observed a handful of times. The J gene is TRBJ2-1, the V gene TRBV7-9; 7 nucleotides agree with TRBD2. The trim removed 5 bases at V and 3 bases at J, leaving 19 bases unmatched. Per the germline V gene, CDR1 is SEHNR and CDR2 is FQNEAQ (reference sequence). The CDR3 sequence is 19 residues long. CDR3 residues: CASSPNRGGPSGYYNEQFF. The CDR3 nucleotides read TGTGCCAGCAGCCCGAATCGCGGGGGTCCCTCGGGTTACTACAATGAGCAGTTCTTC. Complete variable domain (other parts from reference TRBV7-9 and TRBJ2-1): DTGVSQNPRHKITKRGQNVTFRCDPISEHNRLYWYRQTLGQGPEFLTYFQNEAQLEKSRLLSDRFSAERPKGSFSTLEIQRTEQGDSAMYLCASSPNRGGPSGYYNEQFFGPGTRLTVL.

The rearrangement joins TRBV9 to TRBJ2-7; D uncertain. Per germline, CDR1 SGDLS and CDR2 YYNGEE. The CDR3 spans 12 residues. V lost 10 bases and J lost 6, with 17 bases in between. CDR3: CASARYSSEQYF. CDR3 nucleotides: TGTGCCTCAGCACGGTATAGTAGCGAGCAGTACTTC.